Below are 9 T cell receptor beta chains sequenced from a single sample in a study of T-cell memory formation after mild COVID-19 (dated by TCRdb to about 2021). The method was 5' RACE. Reads for this sample came from an Illumina NovaSeq 6000. The public reads were quality trimmed at Q25 with fastp and then assembled into clones with MiXCR by TCRdb, keeping productive beta chains. When rows share a CDR3 protein, they turn into one entry using the most common DNA and genes. A total of around 510,000 distinct CDR3 sequences appear in this sample, roughly a fifth of them only once. Roughly 9.1% of the sample is in the top ten clones. The sequencing sample was made of PBMCs or a T cell subset sorted from them (not recorded which). These TCRs come from an adult woman who had mild COVID-19 (a few samples of this study predate the infection). The sample titles of this study are shuffled in the database, so cell type and time point are left out; the donor was told from shared clones.

This chain links TRBV7-6 with TRBJ1-2; 9 positions match TRBD1. Germline CDR1 SGHVS, CDR2 FNYEAQ. V shed 5 bases, J shed 8 bases, and the junction held 9 bases outside the gene matches. The CDR3 totals 14 residues. The CDR3, as DNA: TGTGCCAGCAGCCCATGGGACAGGGCTGAAGGCTACACCTTC. Amino acids: CASSPWDRAEGYTF.

This clonotype was seen only a few times. The chain recombines TRBV7-9 with TRBJ2-7, with D maybe TRBD2 (5 bases). The CDR3 sequence is 13 residues long. The V gene lost 5 bases and the J gene lost 5 bases, with 13 bases spanning the gap. CDR1 and CDR2 (germline): SEHNR, FQNEAQ (reference sequence). CDR3 sequence (DNA): TGTGCCAGCAGCCGACTCGGGGTGCACGAGCAGTACTTC. The encoded protein is CASSRLGVHEQYF.

This chain links TRBV9 with TRBJ1-4; the match to TRBD1 covers 11 bases. Germline CDR1 reads SGDLS; CDR2 reads YYNGEE. The CDR3 covers 18 residues. The trim removed 4 bases at V and 5 bases at J, leaving 13 bases unmatched. The CDR3 coding sequence is TGTGCCAGCAGCCCCAAGTCCGGGACAGGGGGGACAAATGAAAAACTGTTTTTT. Translated: CASSPKSGTGGTNEKLFF.

This chain connects TRBV29-1 to TRBJ2-2; perhaps D is TRBD1 or TRBD2 (6 bases each). Germline CDR1 reads SQVTM; CDR2 reads ANQGSEA. The length of the CDR3 is 16 residues. V was pared by 1 base and J by 4 bases, with 16 bases between. The chain's CDR3 is CSVEGLLGGGTGELFF. The DNA of the CDR3 is TGCAGCGTTGAAGGGCTTTTGGGGGGCGGCACCGGGGAGCTGTTTTTT.

This clonotype was picked up a small number of times. The chain recombines TRBV20-1 with TRBJ1-2; 7 nucleotides agree with TRBD1. This CDR3 has 15 amino acids. J was trimmed by 6 bases and V by 0 bases; bases with no gene match: 10. CDR1 and CDR2 from the germline V gene are DFQATT and SNEGSKA (reference sequence). The CDR3 region is CSAREQGRTEDGYTF. The CDR3, as DNA: TGCAGTGCTAGAGAACAGGGGAGGACGGAGGATGGCTACACCTTC.

This clonotype was observed a handful of times. The gene calls are TRBV5-1 and TRBJ1-2; unclear D gene. Germline V CDR1 and CDR2: SGHRS, YFSETQ. Trimming took 0 bases from V and 6 from J, leaving 18 bases between them. The CDR3 is made up of 16 amino acids. This CDR3 is CASSLDGPGISHGYTF. The CDR3 nucleotides are TGCGCCAGCAGCTTGGATGGGCCAGGAATTTCTCATGGCTACACCTTC.

This clonotype was observed a handful of times. This chain connects TRBV19 to TRBJ1-2; maybe TRBD1 (6 bases). Germline CDR1 reads LNHDA; CDR2 reads SQIVND (reference sequence). This CDR3 is built from 12 residues. Trimming shortened V by 3 bases and J by 8 bases, and 10 bases separated the two germline ends. The CDR3 sequence: CASSISRGGYTF. The DNA for the CDR3 is TGTGCCAGTAGTATTTCCAGGGGAGGCTACACCTTC.

CDR3 loop: CASSQDGAGNTEAFF. As DNA, the CDR3 is TGCGCCAGCAGCCAAGATGGAGCGGGGAACACTGAAGCTTTCTTT. The chain carries TRBV4-1 and TRBJ1-1; D uncertain. The germline CDR1 and CDR2 sequences are MGHRA and YSYEKL. Trimming removed 0 bases at V and 1 base at J, with 9 bases between. This CDR3 contains 15 residues.

The chain recombines TRBV9 with TRBJ2-1; 9 nucleotides align to TRBD2. Germline V lookup: CDR1 SGDLS, CDR2 YYNGEE. V dropped 1 base and J dropped 5; count of bases not matched to a gene: 1. This CDR3 is 14 amino acids long. CDR3 bases: TGTGCCAGCAGCGTACTAGCGGGGCACAATGAGCAGTTCTTC. Translation gives CASSVLAGHNEQFF.